The 24 T cell receptor beta chains reported below all come from one sample, sequenced in a study of blood T cell repertoires in COVID-19. Only in-frame clones appear in the TCRdb table, and some are missing; sequencing was by immunoSEQ multiplex PCR. The profile shows 150,000 or so clones, about 80% of them singletons. Source material: peripheral blood. The origin of the receptors is a woman older than 75 with acute or convalescent COVID-19.

The rearrangement joins TRBV6-4 to TRBJ1-1; D unclear. Trimming cost V 3 bases and J 1 base, with 6 bases left between them. The CDR3 loop spans 13 amino acids. Germline V lookup: CDR1 MRHNA, CDR2 SNTAGT. The CDR3 DNA reads as TGTGCCAGCAGTGAATATAGGAACACTGAAGCTTTCTTT. Its translation is CASSEYRNTEAFF.

This sequence joins TRBV7-9 and TRBJ2-5; 12 bases agree with TRBD1. Germline V gene sequence: CDR1 SEHNR, CDR2 FQNEAQ (reference sequence). Trimming at V came to 5 bases and at J to 5 bases, leaving 9 bases not matched to a gene. The CDR3 has 16 amino acids. CDR3 protein: CASSTRDRGLLETQYF. The CDR3 DNA sequence: TGTGCCAGCAGCACCCGGGACAGGGGGCTTTTGGAGACCCAGTACTTC.

The chain links TRBV5-4 to TRBJ2-7; no definite D call. The V and J ends lost 2 bases and 2 bases respectively, with 11 bases between them. Germline V gene data show CDR1 as SGHNT and CDR2 as YYREEE (reference sequence). CDR3 length equals 14 residues. This chain's CDR3 is CASSFGVAAYEQYF. The CDR3 DNA follows: TGTGCCAGCAGCTTTGGAGTTGCGGCCTACGAGCAGTACTTC.

This chain joins TRBV18 and TRBJ1-1; D is unclear. V gave up 10 bases and J gave up 6 bases, with 18 bases separating them. Germline CDR1 and CDR2: KGHSH and LQKENI. The CDR3 length is 13 residues. The CDR3, as DNA: TGTGCCACGCGGGGAGGCCCAAAAGCTGAAGCTTTCTTT. Protein: CATRGGPKAEAFF.

This clone was counted once. J is TRBJ2-7 and V is TRBV4-1; D perhaps matches TRBD2 (5 bases). V lost 9 bases, J lost 0 bases, and 18 bases lay in between. CDR1 and CDR2 from the germline V gene are MGHRA and YSYEKL. This CDR3 region has 15 residues. The CDR3 reads CASRFEGKNSYEQYF. The CDR3 DNA reads TGCGCCAGTCGATTCGAGGGCAAAAACTCCTACGAGCAGTACTTC.

Only a few counts were recorded for this clone. This chain uses TRBV11-3 with TRBJ1-1; D is uncertain. The CDR3 runs to 13 residues. V was trimmed by 5 bases and J by 8 bases, leaving 15 bases between them. CDR1 and CDR2 from the germline V gene are SGHNT and YENEEA. The CDR3 region is CASSPMTGAEAFF. In DNA, the CDR3 is TGTGCCAGCAGCCCTATGACGGGAGCCGAAGCTTTCTTT.

The rearrangement joins TRBV3-1 (or the pseudogene TRBV3-2) to TRBJ1-2, with D possibly matching TRBD1 (5 bases). From germline, CDR1 is LGHDT and CDR2 YNNKEL (reference sequence). The V end lost 6 bases, the J end lost 4 bases, and 12 bases lay between the germline ends. This CDR3 region has 13 residues. The CDR3 reads CASSFTGSYGYTF. In nucleotides, the CDR3 is TGTGCCAGCAGTTTTACAGGTTCCTATGGCTACACCTTC.

The gene calls are TRBV29-1 and TRBJ1-2, with TRBD1 matching over 8 bases. Germline loops: CDR1 SQVTM, CDR2 ANQGSEA. Unmatched junction bases numbered 9, after V lost 3 bases and J lost 0 bases. This CDR3 is built from 16 residues. DNA for the CDR3: TGCAGCGTTGAGGCTTTCCAGGGGGCTACTAACTATGGCTACACCTTC. Translating it yields CSVEAFQGATNYGYTF.

The chain recombines TRBV2 with TRBJ2-7; D perhaps matches TRBD2 (6 bases). This CDR3 region has 13 residues. The V end was cut by 3 bases, the J end by 3 bases, with 9 bases between. Germline V gene lookup returns CDR1 SNHLY and CDR2 FYNNEI. This CDR3 reads CASSEGGFYEQYF. The CDR3 DNA is TGTGCCAGCAGTGAGGGGGGATTCTACGAGCAGTACTTC.

The V call is TRBV9, the J call TRBJ2-5; TRBD1 is a possible D gene (6 bases). The CDR3 contains 14 residues. V was pared by 0 bases and J by 3 bases, with 9 bases between. Germline V gives CDR1 SGDLS, CDR2 YYNGEE. CDR3 region: CASSVDDRKETQYF. For the CDR3, the DNA is TGTGCCAGCAGCGTAGATGACAGGAAAGAGACCCAGTACTTC.

The CDR3 DNA follows: TGTGCCAGCAGCCAAGGGACAGGGGAGGACACAGATACGCAGTATTTT. It translates to CASSQGTGEDTDTQYF. The chain links TRBV4-2 to TRBJ2-3; 9 nucleotides line up with TRBD1. J was trimmed by 2 bases and V by 1 base; bases with no gene match: 4. The CDR3 runs to 16 residues. The V gene's germline CDR1 is LGHNA and CDR2 YNFKEQ.

The rearrangement links TRBV19 to TRBJ2-5; TRBD1 aligns across 12 bases. This CDR3 comprises 14 residues. Per germline, CDR1 LNHDA and CDR2 SQIVND (reference sequence). With V trimmed by 6 bases and J by 7 bases, 6 bases remained unmatched. The chain's CDR3 is CASRGQGAVGTQYF. CDR3 coding DNA: TGTGCCAGTAGGGGACAGGGGGCGGTGGGGACCCAGTACTTC.

This clone appeared a few times. The chain is built from TRBV5-6 and TRBJ1-5, with 7 bases identical to TRBD1. CDR1 is SGHDT and CDR2 is YYEEEE in the germline V gene. V was pared by 4 bases and J by 3 bases, with 4 bases of the junction left unmatched. The CDR3 extends over 14 amino acids. The CDR3 sequence: CASSLRGNNQPQHF. CDR3 coding DNA: TGTGCCAGCAGCCTCAGGGGGAACAATCAGCCCCAGCATTTT.

The table lists this clone with a count of one. V gene TRBV9 combines with J gene TRBJ1-1; TRBD1 aligns across 9 bases. With V trimmed by 4 bases and J by 6 bases, 10 bases remained unmatched. CDR3 length: 15 amino acids. CDR1 and CDR2 from the germline V gene are SGDLS and YYNGEE. CDR3 sequence (DNA): TGTGCCAGCAGCAGGGGGCAGGACAGGGGTGCTGAAGCTTTCTTT. Translation gives CASSRGQDRGAEAFF. Drawing the rest from reference TRBV9 and TRBJ1-1, the complete variable domain is DSGVTQTPKHLITATGQRVTLRCSPRSGDLSVYWYQQSLDQGLQFLIQYYNGEERAKGNILERFSAQQFPDLHSELNLSSLELGDSALYFCASSRGQDRGAEAFFGQGTRLTVV.

The V and J genes are TRBV14 and TRBJ2-1, with a possible D match to TRBD1 (6 bases). CDR1 SGHDN and CDR2 FVKESK come from the germline V gene. The CDR3 is 13 amino acids. The germline V and J ends were trimmed by 8 bases and 8 bases, with 16 bases remaining between them. For the CDR3, the DNA is TGTGCCAGCTCACAGGGAGCGAGGGATGAGCAGTTCTTC. This translates into CASSQGARDEQFF.

This clone was seen a few times. The chain joins TRBV5-4 to TRBJ1-1; 8 bases agree with TRBD1. The CDR3 covers 15 residues. CDR1 is SGHNT and CDR2 is YYREEE in the germline V gene (reference sequence). After removal of 1 base from V and 1 base from J, the junction contained 3 bases not matched to a gene. CDR3 in amino acids: CASSLNQGANTEAFF. The CDR3 DNA sequence: TGTGCCAGCAGCTTGAATCAGGGGGCGAACACTGAAGCTTTCTTT. The entire variable domain, with the rest obtained from reference TRBV5-4 and TRBJ1-1, is as follows: ETGVTQSPTHLIKTRGQQVTLRCSSQSGHNTVSWYQQALGQGPQFIFQYYREEENGRGNFPPRFSGLQFPNYSSELNVNALELDDSALYLCASSLNQGANTEAFFGQGTRLTVV.

This sequence joins TRBV9 and TRBJ1-1, with D perhaps TRBD1 (5 bases). The CDR3 covers 13 residues. Trimming removed 2 bases at V and 3 bases at J, with 8 bases between. Germline-derived CDR1 and CDR2 are SGDLS and YYNGEE. CDR3 protein: CASSVTVYTEAFF. The CDR3 DNA is TGTGCCAGCAGCGTGACAGTATACACTGAAGCTTTCTTT.

In its sample, this clone was seen once. The chain joins TRBV14 to TRBJ2-6; D is perhaps TRBD1 (5 bases). V lost 4 bases and J 4 bases, leaving 8 bases between the germline ends. CDR1 and CDR2 (germline): SGHDN, FVKESK. The CDR3 has 14 residues. DNA for the CDR3: TGTGCCAGCAGCCCAACAGGAGGGGCCAACGTCCTGACTTTC. Encoded protein: CASSPTGGANVLTF.

The chain is built from TRBV6-5 and TRBJ1-6, with 10 bases lining up with TRBD1. Germline V gene data show CDR1 as MNHEY and CDR2 as SVGAGI. After removal of 5 bases from V and 10 bases from J, the junction contained 5 bases not matched to a gene. The CDR3 spans 14 residues. The CDR3 DNA is TGTGCCAGCAGTCCCCGGGACAGGGGCTCACCCCTCCACTTT. Translating gives CASSPRDRGSPLHF.

This clone was seen many times. The V and J genes are TRBV10-3 and TRBJ1-1, with 10 nucleotides matching TRBD1. CDR1 and CDR2 (germline): ENHRY, SYGVKD. The CDR3 spans 15 residues. J was trimmed by 0 bases and V by 4 bases; bases with no gene match: 2. The CDR3 spells CAISGQGAMNTEAFF. For the CDR3, the DNA is TGTGCCATCAGTGGACAGGGGGCGATGAACACTGAAGCTTTCTTT.

CDR3 loop: CASSGQGSMGQPQHF. The CDR3 coding sequence is TGTGCCAGTTCGGGACAGGGGAGCATGGGTCAGCCCCAGCATTTT. V and J are TRBV9 and TRBJ1-5; 10 bases fit TRBD1. CDR1 is SGDLS, CDR2 YYNGEE, per germline. The CDR3 loop spans 15 amino acids. With V trimmed by 8 bases and J by 6 bases, 11 bases remained unmatched.

In this sample, this clone turned up once. The V gene is TRBV27, the J gene TRBJ2-3; weak D call: TRBD1 (6 bases). The V gene's germline CDR1 is MNHEY and CDR2 SMNVEV (reference sequence). This CDR3 has 13 residues. The V end lost 6 bases, the J end lost 6 bases, and 13 bases lay between the germline ends. The CDR3 is CASRATGTDTQYF. In DNA form, the CDR3 reads TGTGCCAGCAGGGCCACAGGGACGGATACGCAGTATTTT.

The chain employs TRBV10-3 and TRBJ1-1, with D tentatively TRBD1 (5 bases). Per germline, CDR1 ENHRY and CDR2 SYGVKD. The V end was cut by 6 bases, the J end by 3 bases, with 14 bases between. This CDR3 region has 14 residues. The CDR3 loop reads CAIRMGGMDTEAFF. CDR3 DNA sequence: TGTGCCATCAGGATGGGGGGGATGGACACTGAAGCTTTCTTT.

The chain has TRBV6-2 or TRBV6-3 and TRBJ2-1; possibly TRBD2 for D (5 bases). This CDR3 is built from 15 residues. Germline assignment: CDR1 MNHEY and CDR2 SVGEGT. Deletions cut 1 base from V and 6 bases from J, with 13 bases between. CDR3 nucleotide sequence: TGTGCCAGCAGTTACTTGACGGGGTGGGGCAATGAGCAGTTCTTC. Residues: CASSYLTGWGNEQFF.